Listed below are T cell receptor beta chains from one sample, sequenced in a study of monozygotic twins with inflammatory bowel disease. For each CDR3 protein, TCRdb gives one entry from its re-call of the 5' RACE reads, without DNA. The sample totals 330,000 or so distinct CDR3 sequences. Sequencing was carried out using blood. All receptors derive from a human donor with ulcerative colitis or Crohn's disease, or a healthy co-twin of an affected twin (not recorded which). Both conserved end residues are part of each CDR3.

V gene	J gene	CDR3 protein
TRBV20-1	TRBJ2-3	CSARLAGGPGDTQYF
TRBV5-1	TRBJ2-1	CASSSAPGTGNEQFF
TRBV5-4	TRBJ2-1	CASSHGLAEYNEQFF
TRBV6-2/TRBV6-3	TRBJ2-5	CASSPTNTGVIKTQYF
TRBV4-3	TRBJ2-3	CASSQDLSGFGNTQYF
TRBV5-1	TRBJ2-5	CASSHTEETQYF
TRBV9	TRBJ2-7	CASSAQYSYEQYF
TRBV5-6	TRBJ2-7	CASSLDPSGIYEQYF
TRBV12-3/TRBV12-4	TRBJ1-1	CASSLGVLVTEAFF
TRBV7-2	TRBJ2-1	CASRAGPEGEQFF